The T cell receptor beta chain under discussion was sequenced for a study of post-analysis software for immune sequencing data. Study background: Some patients lacked subtype; others had relapsing-remitting, secondary progressive or progressive-relapsing disease. The study's findings and limits: Comparison with controls showed significantly lower normalized Chao1 diversity in multiple sclerosis patients.

Carried by the TCR beta cDNA libraries were unique molecular identifiers. TCRdb re-analysed the PCR reads in MiXCR, keeping a single row per CDR3 protein. The sample has 170,000 or so distinct CDR3 sequences; 30% are singletons. Details on this clonotype: Its specificity is not known.

The sample consisted of blood. This TCR was recovered from a girl aged 5 to 17 with multiple sclerosis.

The CDR3 DNA is TGTGCCAGCAGCTTAGTAGTACGGAACACTGAAGCTTTCTTT. Translation gives CASSLVVRNTEAFF. The V and J genes are TRBV11-2 and TRBJ1-1; the D is unclear. Between the trimmed V and J ends, which lost 1 base and 1 base, there was a span of 7 bases. CDR3 length: 14 amino acids. Germline CDR1 SGHAT, CDR2 FQNNGV.